This T cell receptor beta chain was identified during a study of blood T cell repertoires in COVID-19. Across the study: Whether acute or convalescent, the COVID-19 samples came from the United States, Italy and Spain. The cDNA or gDNA used as material had been derived from T cells, B-cell-depleted T cells, or PBMCs.

The authors' processing: Nucleated cell counts were estimated from reference gene primer amplification. Here immunoSEQ multiplex PCR was the method, and the copy in TCRdb shows in-frame clones only, minus some. For V, J and clone size, that table is used; D and trimming come from the DNA. The data hold approximately 50,000 clones, with approximately 85% observed a single time. Germline V gene data show CDR1 as LGHDT and CDR2 as YNNKEL (reference sequence). CDR3 length: 16 amino acids. J gave up 5 bases and V 4 bases, and 9 bases lay outside the gene matches. The V and J genes are TRBV3-1 (or the pseudogene TRBV3-2) and TRBJ2-5; 11 bases are shared with TRBD1. The specimen sequenced was peripheral blood. The sequence came from a man aged 60-69 years with acute or convalescent COVID-19. The CDR3 loop is CASSPIRTGGAETQYF. CDR3 bases: TGTGCCAGCAGCCCGATACGGACAGGGGGCGCGGAGACCCAGTACTTC.